The present T cell receptor (beta chain) was sequenced within a study of persistence of HIV-infected CD4 T cells (dated by TCRdb to the early 2020s). For the wider study: The median time participants had been on suppressive ART was less than 10 years. Peripheral blood samples of up to about 200 mL were obtained at multiple time points, with the exception of a couple of participants, for whom leukapheresis was performed at a single time point. Anti-CD3/anti-CD28 stimulation activated a higher proportion of cells, with a lower memory fraction, than antigen stimulation. For the TCR cluster analysis across participants, 8 or 9 participants were included for CMV and about seven participants for Gag. Proviral sequencing was used to assess clonality among infected cells, whereas TCRbeta sequencing gauged the clonality of all cells within each sorted population. The study isolated CMV- and HIV-1 Gag-responding CD4+ T cells from ART-treated individuals to examine antigen-driven clonal expansion of HIV-1-infected cells. Paper-wide results and their limitations: TCRbeta richness in CMV- and Gag-responding cells was significantly lower than in anti-CD3/anti-CD28-responding cells; CMV-responding cells had higher oligoclonality than CD3/CD28-stimulated and Gag-responding cells. Within the same sorted populations, TCR oligoclonality correlated with proviral oligoclonality. Only a small number of individuals took part in the study, and the range of antigens tested was limited. Bulk TCR analyses could not be restricted to the rare CMV-responding cells that actually carried HIV-1 proviruses. Enrichment of degenerate expanded CDR3beta sequences was found in antigen-responding cells, suggesting convergent selection of CD4+ responses to CMV and Gag.

Turning to this clone: Its antigen is still unknown. The sample holds no much larger clone one base away, and base qualities are not on file.

The immunoSEQ hsTCRB assay version 4, run in survey mode, was used to sequence TCRbeta repertoires from genomic DNA. For TCRbeta sequencing, genomic DNA was diluted to around 11 ng/uL, with up to roughly 1 ug used per sample. The authors processed their data as follows. TCRbeta data analysis was done in ImmunoSeq Analyzer 3.0, and diversity was calculated on productive nucleotide rearrangements. The improved Chao index was used to estimate lower-bound TCR diversity, and the Gini coefficient was used to estimate clonality using the Immunarch R package. When different nucleotide rearrangements encoded the same CDR3beta amino acid sequence, each rearrangement was treated as a distinct clonotype. Differential abundance analysis found TCRbeta sequences that were significantly enriched in antigen-responding cells compared with anti-CD3/anti-CD28-activated cells. Using predicted peptide-MHC specificity as the basis, GLIPH2 grouped TCRs into clusters, both for each participant individually and for the merged data sets that combined participants. TCRdb stores this immuneACCESS table with in-frame sequences only. Part of the clones is absent; in the studies checked, under half of the shortfall reflects unresolved V genes, and no reason is known for the rest. V and J calls and clone size are copied from that table; D and trimming were computed from the DNA. Within this sample are about 43,000 clones, with around 92% of them counted one time only. The top ten hold approximately 1% of the sample.

The label giving this sample's treatment or condition can be read as: suppressive antiretroviral therapy. As a nonspecific positive control representing the CD4+ T cell repertoire, cells were stimulated with anti-CD3/anti-CD28 magnetic beads. Responding CD4+ T cells were sorted on the basis of upregulation of both CD40 ligand and CD69. Participants were HIV-1-infected adults who started suppressive ART during chronic infection. Participants had undetectable plasma HIV-1 RNA below 50 copies/mL for at least 4 years. To be included, a participant needed positive CMV serology and a CD4+ T cell count above 400 cells/uL. Before stimulation, PBMCs were isolated using density centrifugation and then depleted of CD8+ T cells. For approximately 17 hours, the CD8-depleted PBMCs were stimulated with anti-CD28/CD49d costimulation, a CD40-blocking antibody, and enfuvirtide to prevent new infections. Cell sorting was done on a Beckman Coulter MoFlo Legacy or XDP sorter, and dead cells were excluded with propidium iodide. Genomic DNA was extracted using the QIAamp DNA Mini Kit for samples with more than one million cells and using the Quick-DNA Microprep Kit for all other samples.

There are 15 amino acids in the CDR3, from cysteine to phenylalanine inclusive. Only the CDR3 region is kept as DNA, spanning 45 bases read in frame from base 1. Deletion took 0 bases off V and 6 bases off J, with a span of 14 bases between the germline ends. CDR1 and CDR2 were assigned from the germline V gene (reference sequence) as GTSNPN and SVGIG. The source material was CD4+ T cells sorted from PBMCs after approximately 19-hour stimulation, sampled from a patient who received antiretroviral therapy. The cell subset or site label corresponds to: CD40L+CD69+ CD4 T cells responding to anti-CD3/anti-CD28 beads, representing the overall repertoire. This sequence uses TRBV30 and TRBJ2-2; possibly the D gene is TRBD2, per 6 matching bases. The receptor's source is an adult man with HIV who was CMV-seropositive. The DNA sequence reads TGTGCCTGGAGTGTACTCCGATCGGGGGCCGGGGAGCTGTTTTTT. Protein translation: CAWSVLRSGAGELFF. The reference TRBV30 and TRBJ2-2 proteins fill in what lies around the CDR3, so the full variable domain reads SQTIHQWPATLVQPVGSPLSLECTVEGTSNPNLYWYRQAAGRGLQLLFYSVGIGQISSEVPQNLSASRPQDRQFILSSKKLLLSDSGFYLCAWSVLRSGAGELFFGEGSRLTVL.